This T cell receptor beta chain is drawn from a study of T cell responses to AZD1222 COVID-19 vaccine (dated by TCRdb to 2020 to 2022). General notes on the study: TCR sequencing covered about 230 trial participants: approximately 200 given two doses of AZD1222 and about 26 given two doses of MenACWY control vaccine. Enrollment into the trials was organized by age into subgroups of 18-55, 56-69 and 70-plus years, and those subgroups contained approximately 160, 26 and 62 TCR-sequenced participants, respectively.

The sample's time point label, in plain terms: about 28 days (+/-7) after the second vaccine dose. AZD1222 recipients with second doses at about 4 weeks or about 12 weeks were pooled, because spike-specific TCR depth and breadth did not differ between schedules. Vaccinee samples were obtained from the UK trials COV001 and COV002, which included a single-blind randomized controlled phase 2/3 trial of AZD1222 (ChAdOx1 nCoV-19) in healthy adults. For TCRbeta chain sequencing, PBMC samples from trial participants were taken at day 0 and at day 28 after the second dose. Findings and caveats that apply to the study as a whole: Participants were mostly white British and included more females than males, and it was suggested by the authors that clonal diversity may have been underestimated. Conclusions about previously exposed vaccinees are limited, since just six AZD1222 recipients were seropositive for SARS-CoV-2 at baseline. A significant rise in spike-specific TCR breadth and depth was observed after two AZD1222 doses relative to day 0 and relative to MenACWY recipients. The 56-69-year group was small, and its depth increase did not reach significance, likely because of low power. Vaccine-associated CD4 TCRs spanned the whole spike protein, with dominant responses in regions 160-218 and 743-854. Reportedly, almost half of the unique spike-specific TCRs recognized epitopes lying outside the regions that are mutated in the B.1.351 and B.1.1.7 variants. Because no day 14 peak-response samples were available, repertoires were characterized only after the peak T cell response.

The CDR3 regions of human TCRbeta chains were subjected to immunosequencing. Concerning the study's data processing: Repertoire TCRs were checked for matches against a reference library of SARS-CoV-2-specific TCRs that had been generated using the MIRA antigen-specificity platform. Breadth was defined as the fraction of unique TCRs that were SARS-CoV-2-associated, and depth was defined as the fraction of total T cells that were SARS-CoV-2-associated. Each spike-specific TCR was assigned to its reactive spike region and to a CD4 or CD8 class using the MIRA data. Log10-transformed breadth and depth values were compared by one-way ANOVA with Sidak's multiple comparisons tests. Sourced from immuneACCESS, this table was stored by TCRdb with only in-frame sequences that have V and J called. A share of the clones is absent; for the studies checked, an unresolved V gene accounts for under half, and the remainder has no known explanation. The DNA gave D and trimming, while V, J and clone size come from that table. The sample table records some 110,000 clones; 88% of these occur just once. Approximately 3.4% of the sample is held by the ten biggest clonotypes.

With respect to this clone: Its cognate antigen has yet to be identified. Per-nucleotide qualities are absent, and no much larger clonotype sits a single base away.

The junction carries 21 bases between V and J, which are trimmed by 10 bases and 3 bases respectively. Taken from the germline V gene, the CDR1 and CDR2 loops are MDHEN and SYDVKM. There are 15 amino acids in the CDR3, from cysteine to phenylalanine inclusive. Only the CDR3 part of the read is kept: 45 bases, read in frame from the first base. The TCR sequence derives from an adult who received the AZD1222 COVID-19 vaccine. The starting material was peripheral blood, obtained 28 days after the second AZD1222 dose. The sequence joins TRBV28 to TRBJ1-2; the D gene is perhaps TRBD1, on 5 matching bases. The DNA sequence is as follows: TGTGCCACCAACCGACCAGGGTCCCTAGACTATGGCTACACCTTC. Translated, it reads CATNRPGSLDYGYTF.